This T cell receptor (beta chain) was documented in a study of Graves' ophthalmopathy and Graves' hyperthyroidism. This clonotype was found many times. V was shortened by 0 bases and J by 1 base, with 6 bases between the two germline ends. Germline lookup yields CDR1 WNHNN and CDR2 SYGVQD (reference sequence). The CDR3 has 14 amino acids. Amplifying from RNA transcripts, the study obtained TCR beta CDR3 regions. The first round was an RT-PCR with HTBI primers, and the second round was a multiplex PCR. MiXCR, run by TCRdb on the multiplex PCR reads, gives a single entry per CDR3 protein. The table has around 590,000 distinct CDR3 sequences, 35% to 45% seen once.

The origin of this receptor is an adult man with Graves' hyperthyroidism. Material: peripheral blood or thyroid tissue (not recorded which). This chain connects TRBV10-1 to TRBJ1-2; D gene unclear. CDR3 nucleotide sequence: TGCGCCAGCAGTGAGTCGAACCTTAACTATGGCTACACCTTC. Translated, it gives CASSESNLNYGYTF.